The sequence of this TCR beta chain was determined in a study of T cell repertoires in cytomegalovirus infection. Across the whole study: Matching HLA type and CMV infection were both indicated by public TCR beta signatures. Regarding the study as a whole: Public TCR beta family frequency separated CMV-and-HLA carriers, including in an independent cohort. Ex vivo responses were dominated by HLA-C-restricted CMV-specific TCR beta clonotypes.

This clonotype has at least ten counts. No antigen is known for it. This CDR3 has 16 residues. Germline loops: CDR1 MGHRA, CDR2 YSYEKL. V dropped 3 bases and J dropped 1 base, with 16 bases sitting between them. TCRdb re-derived calls from the reads in MiXCR, one entry per CDR3 protein. The repertoire includes around 100,000 distinct CDR3 sequences, over 40% of them detected once, and roughly 70% sits in the top ten. The source was CD8+ T cells from cultured PBMCs, collected from culture after CMV antigen stimulation. The chain carries TRBV4-1 and TRBJ2-7, with D perhaps TRBD2 (6 bases). The TCR was taken from a human donor in good health (CMV status not recorded). Some clones in this sample may be carry-over from other donors' samples. The CDR3 region is CASSQTLATSSYEQYF. The CDR3, as DNA: TGCGCCAGCAGCCAGACTCTAGCGACCTCTTCCTACGAGCAGTACTTC.